The 3 T cell receptor beta chains reported below all come from one sample, sequenced in a study of blood T cell repertoires in COVID-19. The repertoire was sequenced with immunoSEQ multiplex PCR; TCRdb's copy has only in-frame clones and lacks some. Among 200,000 to 250,000 clones listed, about 85% were seen once. The sample comprised peripheral blood. These receptors were obtained from a woman aged 60 to 75 who had recovered from COVID-19.

This chain connects TRBV14 to TRBJ2-7; D may be TRBD1 (6 bases). This CDR3 has 16 residues. From germline, CDR1 is SGHDN and CDR2 FVKESK. V lost 3 bases to trimming and J lost 4 bases, with 19 bases between them. CDR3 in amino acids: CASSHAYLGRGYEQYF. CDR3 bases: TGTGCCAGCAGCCATGCATATTTGGGCAGGGGATACGAGCAGTACTTC.

A single count supports this clone. The chain combines TRBV15 with TRBJ2-5; 11 bases line up with TRBD2. Per the germline V gene, CDR1 is LNHNV and CDR2 is YYDKDF (reference sequence). The junction had 8 bases not matched to a gene; V was cut back by 5 bases and J by 3 bases. The CDR3 runs 16 residues. This chain's CDR3 is CATSDEMTSGEETQYF. CDR3 nucleotide sequence: TGTGCCACCAGCGACGAGATGACTAGCGGGGAAGAGACCCAGTACTTC.

The gene calls are TRBV5-6 and TRBJ2-3; D gene uncertain. Germline V gene data show CDR1 as SGHDT and CDR2 as YYEEEE. CDR3 length: 14 amino acids. The ends were cut back, 0 bases at V and 3 bases at J, with 8 bases in the middle. The DNA for the CDR3 is TGTGCCAGCAGCTTGGTACTGGTGACAGATACGCAGTATTTT. Protein: CASSLVLVTDTQYF.